The 9 T cell receptor beta chains below come from one sample, sequenced in a study of T cells in Graves' hyperthyroidism and ophthalmopathy. Amplification targeted TCR beta CDR3 regions from RNA transcripts. First-round RT-PCR of the TCR CDR3 relied on the HTBI primer set. One entry per CDR3 protein results from TCRdb running MiXCR on the multiplex PCR reads. This sample yields about 560,000 distinct CDR3 sequences, of which 14% are seen a single time; around 13% belongs to the top ten. The sequencing input was blood. These receptor sequences come from a woman between 40 and 55 years old with Graves' hyperthyroidism.

This clonotype came up many times. The rearrangement uses TRBV28 and TRBJ2-7, with 11 nucleotides matching TRBD1. CDR1 and CDR2 (germline): MDHEN, SYDVKM. This CDR3 comprises 14 residues. V was clipped by 6 bases and J by 0 bases; unmatched bases: 1. The CDR3 region is CASSGQGASYEQYF. CDR3 in DNA: TGTGCCAGCAGCGGACAGGGGGCCTCCTACGAGCAGTACTTC.

The chain has TRBV15 and TRBJ2-1; TRBD2 agrees at 11 bases. Germline V lookup: CDR1 LNHNV, CDR2 YYDKDF (reference sequence). V trimming: 4 bases; J trimming: 5 bases; junction bases outside the gene matches: 4. The CDR3 totals 15 residues. CDR3 amino acids: CATSKGTSGNNEQFF. The DNA of the CDR3 is TGTGCCACCAGCAAAGGGACTAGCGGAAACAATGAGCAGTTCTTC.

This clonotype came up many times. The chain combines TRBV27 with TRBJ1-2, with D unclear. This CDR3 has 13 residues. Germline V gene data show CDR1 as MNHEY and CDR2 as SMNVEV (reference sequence). The V and J ends lost 2 bases and 4 bases respectively, with 8 bases between them. The chain's CDR3 is CASSLGPTYGYTF. In DNA, the CDR3 is TGTGCCAGCAGTTTAGGACCAACCTATGGCTACACCTTC.

This clonotype was counted at least ten times. This chain connects TRBV28 to TRBJ1-1; no firm D call. Germline V gene data show CDR1 as MDHEN and CDR2 as SYDVKM. CDR3 size: 14 residues. V was shortened by 2 bases and J by 2 bases, with 9 bases between the two germline ends. CDR3 protein: CASSLGPANTEAFF. In DNA, the CDR3 is TGTGCCAGCAGTTTAGGGCCAGCTAACACTGAAGCTTTCTTT.

This clonotype was seen at least ten times. This rearrangement joins TRBV9 to TRBJ2-1; 9 bases agree with TRBD1. Trimming removed 4 bases from V and 7 bases from J; junction bases left unmatched: 9. This CDR3 has 15 amino acids. Germline CDR1 reads SGDLS; CDR2 reads YYNGEE. The CDR3 here is CASSKGTGIRNEQFF. DNA of the CDR3: TGTGCCAGCAGCAAAGGGACAGGGATTCGGAATGAGCAGTTCTTC.

This clonotype has at least ten counts. The V and J genes are TRBV27 and TRBJ2-7, with TRBD1 matching 7 bases. The trim removed 6 bases at V and 4 bases at J, leaving 9 bases unmatched. The CDR3 totals 14 residues. Germline V gene lookup returns CDR1 MNHEY and CDR2 SMNVEV (reference sequence). Here the CDR3 DNA reads TGTGCCAGCAGACCACAGGGGCAGAATTACGAGCAGTACTTC. Translated: CASRPQGQNYEQYF.

This clonotype was picked up many times. The chain carries TRBV3-1 and TRBJ2-2, with D perhaps TRBD1 (6 bases). CDR3 length equals 15 residues. V lost 0 bases, J lost 13 bases, and 18 bases lay in between. Germline CDR1 is LGHDT and CDR2 is YNNKEL (reference sequence). CDR3 region: CASSQDSEHRDGLFF. In nucleotides, the CDR3 is TGTGCCAGCAGCCAAGATTCGGAACACAGGGATGGGCTGTTTTTT.

This chain joins TRBV27 and TRBJ1-5, with 9 bases identical to TRBD1. With 4 bases clipped from V and 5 bases from J, the junction kept 6 bases outside the gene matches. The length of the CDR3 is 15 residues. The germline CDR1 and CDR2 sequences are MNHEY and SMNVEV (reference sequence). CDR3: CASSSRTGADQPQHF. In DNA form, the CDR3 reads TGTGCCAGCAGTTCCCGGACAGGGGCTGATCAGCCCCAGCATTTT.

A few counts support this clonotype. The chain uses TRBV5-5 and TRBJ1-5, with D perhaps TRBD1 (5 bases). The germline V gene encodes CDR1 SGHKS and CDR2 YYEKEE (reference sequence). This CDR3 region has 15 residues. Trimming stripped 4 bases from V and 7 bases from J, with 18 bases between. The CDR3 sequence: CASSPGSGSGQPQHF. For the CDR3, the DNA is TGTGCCAGCAGCCCAGGGTCAGGGTCGGGGCAGCCCCAGCATTTT.